This T cell receptor (beta chain) originates from a study of Graves' ophthalmopathy and Graves' hyperthyroidism. Study overall: The collection of peripheral blood took place at initial diagnosis, before any treatment.

The sequenced template was RNA, covering the TCR beta CDR3 region. HTBI primers were employed in first-round RT-PCR, then a second-round multiplex PCR followed. MiXCR was run by TCRdb on the multiplex PCR reads, yielding one entry per CDR3 protein. The sample gives over 500,000 distinct CDR3 sequences, about 20% of which show up once; about 6.6% is in the top ten. Trimming removed 3 bases from V and 6 bases from J, with 12 bases in between. CDR3 length equals 13 residues. The diagnosis was founded upon clinical symptoms, serum thyroxine, TRAb, thyroid ultrasound and orbital computed tomography. The table lists this clonotype with many counts.

The source of this sequence is a young woman with stable Graves' hyperthyroidism. Some clones in this sample may be carry-over from other donors' samples. Source material: peripheral blood. The genes are TRBV12-3 or TRBV12-4 and TRBJ2-7; D may correspond to TRBD1 or TRBD2 (6 bases each). The CDR3 sequence is CASSLRGAGEQYF. CDR3 bases: TGTGCCAGCAGTTTGAGGGGGGCGGGCGAGCAGTACTTC.